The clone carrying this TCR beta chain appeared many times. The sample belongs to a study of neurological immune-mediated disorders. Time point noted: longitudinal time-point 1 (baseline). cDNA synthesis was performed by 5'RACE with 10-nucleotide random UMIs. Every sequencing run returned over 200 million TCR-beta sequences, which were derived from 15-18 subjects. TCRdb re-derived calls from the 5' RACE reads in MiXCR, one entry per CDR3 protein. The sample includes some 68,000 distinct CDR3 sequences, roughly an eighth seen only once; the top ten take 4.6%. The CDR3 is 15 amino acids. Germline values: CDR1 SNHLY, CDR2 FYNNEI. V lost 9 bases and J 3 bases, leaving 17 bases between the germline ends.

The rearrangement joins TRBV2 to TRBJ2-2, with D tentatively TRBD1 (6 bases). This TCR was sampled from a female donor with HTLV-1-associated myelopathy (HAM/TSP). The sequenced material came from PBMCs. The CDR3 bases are TGTGCCAGAAGTTCAGGGGTCTCCGACACCGGGGAGCTGTTTTTT. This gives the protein CARSSGVSDTGELFF.